This TCR beta chain was recorded in a study of cytomegalovirus exposure and HLA in healthy donors. It was healthy bone marrow donors who served as donors. General study points: Clonal expansion was found to be greater in HLA-associated TCR beta chains than in equally common others in a later analysis. Researchers catalogued around 150 TCR beta chains as cytomegalovirus-associated.

About this clone itself: The antigen is undetermined.

PCR was performed using 60 Vbeta and 13 Jbeta primers. The protocol was immunoSEQ multiplex PCR, while the TCRdb copy is restricted to in-frame clones and leaves out a portion. The sample yields about 90,000 clones, around two thirds seen once. Sequencing was carried out using PBMCs. The clonotype comes from a man aged 25-45 years in good health and CMV-seronegative.

CDR3 in amino acids: CASSQLTSRLAGHETQYF. DNA of the CDR3: TGCGCCAGCAGCCAATTAACGAGCCGGCTAGCGGGACACGAGACCCAGTACTTC. V and J are TRBV4-1 and TRBJ2-5, with 9 bases lining up with TRBD2. Germline assignment: CDR1 MGHRA and CDR2 YSYEKL. Trimming cost V 2 bases and J 5 bases; bases outside gene matches: 15. The CDR3 sequence is 18 residues long.